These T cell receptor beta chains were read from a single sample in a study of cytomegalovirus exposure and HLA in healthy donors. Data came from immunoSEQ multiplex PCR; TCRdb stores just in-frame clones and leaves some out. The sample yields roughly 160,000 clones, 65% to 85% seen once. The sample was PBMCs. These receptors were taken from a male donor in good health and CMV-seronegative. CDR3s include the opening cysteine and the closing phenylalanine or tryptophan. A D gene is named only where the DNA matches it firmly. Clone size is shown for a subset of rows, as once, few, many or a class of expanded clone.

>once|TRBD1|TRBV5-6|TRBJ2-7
CASSLVGGATGEQYF
TGTGCCAGCAGCTTGGTAGGGGGCGCGACGGGCGAGCAGTACTTC
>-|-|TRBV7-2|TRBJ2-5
CASSLQGFFQETQYF
TGTGCCAGCAGTCTCCAGGGATTCTTTCAAGAGACCCAGTACTTC
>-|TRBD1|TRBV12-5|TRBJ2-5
CASGFGTGLETQYF
TGTGCTAGTGGTTTTGGGACAGGGCTAGAGACCCAGTACTTC
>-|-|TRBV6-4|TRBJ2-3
CASSDSGLTDTQYF
TGTGCCAGCAGTGATTCCGGACTCACAGATACGCAGTATTTT
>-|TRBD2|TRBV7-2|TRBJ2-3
CASSLFSAGGSDTQYF
TGTGCCAGCAGCTTATTTAGTGCGGGAGGGTCAGATACGCAGTATTTT
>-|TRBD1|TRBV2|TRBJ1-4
CASSTGQGAHNEKLFF
TGTGCCAGCAGTACCGGACAGGGGGCGCATAATGAAAAACTGTTTTTT
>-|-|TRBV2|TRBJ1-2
CASSDLRDFEWRFYGYTF
TGTGCCAGCAGTGACCTTAGGGACTTCGAATGGCGTTTCTATGGCTACACCTTC
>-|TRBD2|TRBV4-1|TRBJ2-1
CASSPGGSYNEQFF
TGCGCCAGCAGCCCGGGGGGGTCCTACAATGAGCAGTTCTTC
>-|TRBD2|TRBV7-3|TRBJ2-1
CASSLSGRAYNEQFF
TGTGCCAGCAGCCTTAGCGGGAGGGCGTACAATGAGCAGTTCTTC
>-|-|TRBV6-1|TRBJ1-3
CASRGEGWSGNTIYF
TGTGCCAGCAGGGGGGAGGGCTGGTCTGGAAACACCATATATTTT
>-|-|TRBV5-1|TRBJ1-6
CASSLDRVEVSPLHF
TGCGCCAGCAGCTTGGACAGGGTCGAGGTTTCACCCCTCCACTTT
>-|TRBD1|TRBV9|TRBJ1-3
CASSPQGGTGGSRVGNTIYF
TGTGCCAGCAGCCCCCAGGGGGGGACAGGGGGCTCCCGGGTTGGAAACACCATATATTTT
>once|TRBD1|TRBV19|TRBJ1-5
CASSIYRGGNQPQHF
TGTGCCAGTAGTATATACAGGGGGGGCAATCAGCCCCAGCATTTT
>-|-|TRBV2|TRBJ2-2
CASRSLVGELFF
TGTGCCAGCAGGTCTTTAGTGGGGGAGCTGTTTTTT
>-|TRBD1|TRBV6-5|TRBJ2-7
CASSPRDRGYEQYF
TGTGCCAGCAGTCCTCGGGACAGGGGCTACGAGCAGTACTTC